The entry that follows covers one TCR beta chain sequence. Its specificity is unknown. Diagnosis relied on clinical symptoms, serum thyroxine and TRAb, thyroid ultrasound and orbital computed tomography. Amplification yielded TCR beta CDR3 regions, with RNA transcripts as the source. The HTBI set primed first-round TCR CDR3 RT-PCR. TCRdb recomputed calls from the multiplex PCR reads with MiXCR, one row per CDR3 protein. The repertoire holds 200,000 to 250,000 distinct CDR3 sequences, with roughly 15% as singletons. The sample is drawn from a study of T cells in Graves' hyperthyroidism and ophthalmopathy. Study-wide results and caveats: The blood repertoire included most of the expanded thyroid clonotypes above 0.001.

The CDR3 length is 16 residues. CDR1 and CDR2 (germline): DFQATT, SNEGSKA (reference sequence). The ends lost 5 bases at V and 0 bases at J; junction bases unmatched: 8. This receptor was obtained from a woman aged 18-29 years with Graves' ophthalmopathy. Sequenced: blood. The chain is built from TRBV20-1 and TRBJ2-5; 11 nucleotides match TRBD2. The CDR3 DNA follows: TGCAGTGCTGGGGGGACTAGCGGAACGTACCAAGAGACCCAGTACTTC. It encodes CSAGGTSGTYQETQYF.